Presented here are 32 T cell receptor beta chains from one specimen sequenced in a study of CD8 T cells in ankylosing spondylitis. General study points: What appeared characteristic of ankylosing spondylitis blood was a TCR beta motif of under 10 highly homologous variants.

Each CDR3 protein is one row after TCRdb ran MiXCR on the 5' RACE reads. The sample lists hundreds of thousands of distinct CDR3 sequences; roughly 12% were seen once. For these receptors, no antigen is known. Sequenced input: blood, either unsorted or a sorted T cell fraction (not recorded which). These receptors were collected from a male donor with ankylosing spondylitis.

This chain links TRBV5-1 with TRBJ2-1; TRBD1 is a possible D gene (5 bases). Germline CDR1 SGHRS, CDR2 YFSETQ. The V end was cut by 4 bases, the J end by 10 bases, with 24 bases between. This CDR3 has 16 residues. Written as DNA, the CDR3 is TGCGCCAGCAGCCGAGCTCAAAGCGTTTTGGGGCAGGAGCAGTTCTTC. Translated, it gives CASSRAQSVLGQEQFF.

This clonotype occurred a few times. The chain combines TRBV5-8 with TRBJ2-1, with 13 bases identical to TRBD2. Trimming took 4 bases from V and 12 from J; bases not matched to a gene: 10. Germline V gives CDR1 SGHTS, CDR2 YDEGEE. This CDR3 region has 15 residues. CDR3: CASSRTSGRPLGQFF. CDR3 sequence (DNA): TGTGCCAGCAGCCGGACTAGCGGGAGACCGTTGGGGCAGTTCTTC.

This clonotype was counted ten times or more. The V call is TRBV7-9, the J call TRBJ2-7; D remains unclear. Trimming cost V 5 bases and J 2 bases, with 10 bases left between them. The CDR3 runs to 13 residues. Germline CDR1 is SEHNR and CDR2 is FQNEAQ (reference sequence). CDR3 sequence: CASSLTTTYEQYF. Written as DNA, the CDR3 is TGTGCCAGCAGCCTAACGACCACCTACGAGCAGTACTTC.

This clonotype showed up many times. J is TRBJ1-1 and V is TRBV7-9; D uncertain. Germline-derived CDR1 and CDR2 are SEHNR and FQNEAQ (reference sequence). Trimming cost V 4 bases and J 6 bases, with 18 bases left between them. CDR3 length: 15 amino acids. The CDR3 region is CASSSRRVGWSEAFF. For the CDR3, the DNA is TGTGCCAGCAGCTCTAGAAGGGTTGGTTGGTCTGAAGCTTTCTTT.

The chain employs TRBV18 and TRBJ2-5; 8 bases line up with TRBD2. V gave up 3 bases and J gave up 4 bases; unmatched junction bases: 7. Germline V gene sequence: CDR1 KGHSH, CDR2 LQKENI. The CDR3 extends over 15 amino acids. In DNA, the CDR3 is TGTGCCAGCTCACCCCGTAGCGGGACTGGAGAGACCCAGTACTTC. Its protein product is CASSPRSGTGETQYF. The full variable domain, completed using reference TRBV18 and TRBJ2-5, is NAGVMQNPRHLVRRRGQEARLRCSPMKGHSHVYWYRQLPEEGLKFMVYLQKENIIDESGMPKERFSAEFPKEGPSILRIQQVVRGDSAAYFCASSPRSGTGETQYFGPGTRLLVL.

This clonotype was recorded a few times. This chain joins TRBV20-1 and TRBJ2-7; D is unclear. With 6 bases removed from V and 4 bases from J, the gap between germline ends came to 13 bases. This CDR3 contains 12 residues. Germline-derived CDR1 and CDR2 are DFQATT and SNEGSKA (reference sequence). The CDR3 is CSAPRTQYEQYF. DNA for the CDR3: TGCAGTGCACCTCGAACACAGTACGAGCAGTACTTC.

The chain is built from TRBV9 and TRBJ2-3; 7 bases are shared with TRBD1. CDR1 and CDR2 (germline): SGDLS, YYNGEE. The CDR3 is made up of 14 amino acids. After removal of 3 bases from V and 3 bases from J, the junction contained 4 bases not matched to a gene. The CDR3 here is CASSDRGKTDTQYF. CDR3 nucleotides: TGTGCCAGCAGCGACAGGGGAAAGACAGATACGCAGTATTTT.

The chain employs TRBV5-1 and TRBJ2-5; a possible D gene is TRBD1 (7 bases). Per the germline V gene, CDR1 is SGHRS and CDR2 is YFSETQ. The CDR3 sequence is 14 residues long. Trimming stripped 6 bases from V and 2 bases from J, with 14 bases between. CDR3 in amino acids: CASNGGTVQETQYF. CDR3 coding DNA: TGCGCCAGCAATGGAGGGACAGTACAAGAGACCCAGTACTTC. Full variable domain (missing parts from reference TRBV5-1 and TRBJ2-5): KAGVTQTPRYLIKTRGQQVTLSCSPISGHRSVSWYQQTPGQGLQFLFEYFSETQRNKGNFPGRFSGRQFSNSRSEMNVSTLELGDSALYLCASNGGTVQETQYFGPGTRLLVL.

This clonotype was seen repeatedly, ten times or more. CDR3 bases: TGCAGTGCTACGACAGGGGCCCAAGAGACCCAGTACTTC. It codes for CSATTGAQETQYF. The chain is built from TRBV20-1 and TRBJ2-5; 8 nucleotides line up with TRBD1. Trimming at V came to 4 bases and at J to 1 base, leaving 2 bases not matched to a gene. The CDR3 loop spans 13 amino acids. In germline, CDR1 is DFQATT, CDR2 SNEGSKA (reference sequence).

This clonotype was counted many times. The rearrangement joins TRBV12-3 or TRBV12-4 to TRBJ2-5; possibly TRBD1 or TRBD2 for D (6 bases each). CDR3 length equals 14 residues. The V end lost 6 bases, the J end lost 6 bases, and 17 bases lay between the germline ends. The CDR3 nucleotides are TGTGCCAGCAGCCTATCCGGGGGACACAAGACCCAGTACTTC. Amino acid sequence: CASSLSGGHKTQYF.

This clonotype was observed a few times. The CDR3 coding sequence is TGCAGTGCTGCCGGAGAGCTTGCTAAGCCTGAGCAGTTCTTC. Encoded protein: CSAAGELAKPEQFF. The rearrangement joins TRBV20-1 to TRBJ2-1; D is unresolved. CDR3 length equals 14 residues. The V gene lost 5 bases and the J gene lost 9 bases, with 20 bases spanning the gap. The germline V gene has CDR1 DFQATT and CDR2 SNEGSKA (reference sequence).

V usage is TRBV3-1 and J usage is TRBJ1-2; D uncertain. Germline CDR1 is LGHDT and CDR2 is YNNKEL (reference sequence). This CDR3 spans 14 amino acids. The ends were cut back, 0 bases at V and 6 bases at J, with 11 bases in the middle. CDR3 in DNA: TGTGCCAGCAGCCAAGACGACCTTAGGGATGGCTACACCTTC. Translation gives CASSQDDLRDGYTF. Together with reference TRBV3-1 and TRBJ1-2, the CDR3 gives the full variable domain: DTAVSQTPKYLVTQMGNDKSIKCEQNLGHDTMYWYKQDSKKFLKIMFSYNNKELIINETVPNRFSPKSPDKAHLNLHINSLELGDSAVYFCASSQDDLRDGYTFGSGTRLTVV.

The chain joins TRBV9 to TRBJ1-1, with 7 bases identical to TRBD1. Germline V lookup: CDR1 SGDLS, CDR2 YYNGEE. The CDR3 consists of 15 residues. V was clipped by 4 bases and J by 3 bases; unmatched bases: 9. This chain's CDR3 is CASSPQGSGDTEAFF. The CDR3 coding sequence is TGTGCCAGCAGCCCACAGGGGAGTGGGGACACTGAAGCTTTCTTT.

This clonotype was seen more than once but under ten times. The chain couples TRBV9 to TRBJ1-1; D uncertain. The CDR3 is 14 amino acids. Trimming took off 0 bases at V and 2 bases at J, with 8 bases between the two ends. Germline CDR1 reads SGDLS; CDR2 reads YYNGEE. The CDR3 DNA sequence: TGTGCCAGCAGCGTAGGGAGCTTCAACACTGAAGCTTTCTTT. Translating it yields CASSVGSFNTEAFF. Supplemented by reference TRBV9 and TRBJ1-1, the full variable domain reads DSGVTQTPKHLITATGQRVTLRCSPRSGDLSVYWYQQSLDQGLQFLIQYYNGEERAKGNILERFSAQQFPDLHSELNLSSLELGDSALYFCASSVGSFNTEAFFGQGTRLTVV.

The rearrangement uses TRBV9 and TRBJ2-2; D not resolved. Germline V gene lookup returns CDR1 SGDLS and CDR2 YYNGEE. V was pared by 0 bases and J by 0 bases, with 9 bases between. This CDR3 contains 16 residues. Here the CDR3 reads CASSVELPPNTGELFF. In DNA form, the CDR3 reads TGTGCCAGCAGCGTAGAACTCCCACCGAACACCGGGGAGCTGTTTTTT.

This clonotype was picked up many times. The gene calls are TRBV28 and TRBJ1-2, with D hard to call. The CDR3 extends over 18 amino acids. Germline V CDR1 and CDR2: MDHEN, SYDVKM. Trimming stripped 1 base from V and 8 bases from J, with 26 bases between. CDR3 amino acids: CASSLYPPTNPSTKGYTF. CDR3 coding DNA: TGTGCCAGCAGTTTATACCCCCCCACGAACCCCTCCACGAAAGGCTACACCTTC.

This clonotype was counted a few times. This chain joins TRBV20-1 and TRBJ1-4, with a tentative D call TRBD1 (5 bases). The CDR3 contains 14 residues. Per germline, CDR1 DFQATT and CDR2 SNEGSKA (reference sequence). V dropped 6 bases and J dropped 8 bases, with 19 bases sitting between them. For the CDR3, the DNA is TGCAGTGCCTTACCCAGGGTGGGTAGGGAAAAACTGTTTTTT. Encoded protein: CSALPRVGREKLFF.

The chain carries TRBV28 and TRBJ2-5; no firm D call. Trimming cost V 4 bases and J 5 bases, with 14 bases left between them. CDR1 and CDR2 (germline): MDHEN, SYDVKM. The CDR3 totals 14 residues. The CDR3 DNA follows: TGTGCCAGCAGTTGGCATGATCGTGGGGAGACCCAGTACTTC. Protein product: CASSWHDRGETQYF.

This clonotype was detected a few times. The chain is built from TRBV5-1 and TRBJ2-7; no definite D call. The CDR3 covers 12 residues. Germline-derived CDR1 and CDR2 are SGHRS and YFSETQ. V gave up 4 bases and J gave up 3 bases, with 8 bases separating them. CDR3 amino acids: CASSRDLYEQYF. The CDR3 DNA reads TGCGCCAGCAGCAGGGATCTCTACGAGCAGTACTTC.

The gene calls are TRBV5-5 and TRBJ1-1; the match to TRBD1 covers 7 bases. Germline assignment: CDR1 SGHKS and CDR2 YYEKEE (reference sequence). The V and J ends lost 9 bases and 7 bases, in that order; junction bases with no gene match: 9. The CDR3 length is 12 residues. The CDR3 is CATHRGLYEAFF. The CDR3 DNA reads TGTGCCACTCATAGGGGGCTATATGAAGCTTTCTTT.

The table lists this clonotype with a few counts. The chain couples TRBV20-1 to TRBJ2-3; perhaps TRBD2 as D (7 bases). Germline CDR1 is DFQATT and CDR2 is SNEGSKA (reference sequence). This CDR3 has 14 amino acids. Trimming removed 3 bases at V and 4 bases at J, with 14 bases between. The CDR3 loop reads CSARRGGPPDTQYF. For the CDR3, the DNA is TGCAGTGCTAGGCGCGGGGGCCCCCCAGATACGCAGTATTTT.

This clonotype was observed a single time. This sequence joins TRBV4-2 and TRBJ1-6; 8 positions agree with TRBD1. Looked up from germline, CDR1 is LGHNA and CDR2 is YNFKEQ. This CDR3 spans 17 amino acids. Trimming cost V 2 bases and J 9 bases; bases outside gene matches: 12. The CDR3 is CASSQTGLGQGSSPLHF. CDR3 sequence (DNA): TGTGCCAGCAGCCAAACAGGACTTGGACAGGGAAGTTCACCCCTCCACTTT.

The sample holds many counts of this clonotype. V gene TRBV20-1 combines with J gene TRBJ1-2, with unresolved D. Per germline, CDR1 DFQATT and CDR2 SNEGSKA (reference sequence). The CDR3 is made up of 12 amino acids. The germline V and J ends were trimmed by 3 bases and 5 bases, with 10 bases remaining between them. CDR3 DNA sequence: TGCAGTGCTAGCCTTTCGGGATATGGCTACACCTTC. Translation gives CSASLSGYGYTF.

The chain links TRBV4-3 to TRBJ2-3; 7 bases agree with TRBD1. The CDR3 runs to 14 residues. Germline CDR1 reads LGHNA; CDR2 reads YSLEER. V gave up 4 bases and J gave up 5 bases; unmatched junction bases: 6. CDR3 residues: CASSLRQGVDTQYF. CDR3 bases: TGCGCCAGCAGCCTCCGACAGGGCGTAGATACGCAGTATTTT.

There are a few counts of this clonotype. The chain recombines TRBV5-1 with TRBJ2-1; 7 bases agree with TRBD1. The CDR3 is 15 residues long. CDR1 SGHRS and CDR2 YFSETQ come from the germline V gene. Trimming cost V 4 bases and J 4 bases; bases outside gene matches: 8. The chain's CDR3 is CASSDPSGGYNEQFF. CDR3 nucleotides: TGCGCCAGCAGCGACCCCTCAGGGGGATACAATGAGCAGTTCTTC.

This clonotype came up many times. The CDR3 sequence: CSARPGPGDEKLFF. CDR3 bases: TGCAGTGCTAGGCCCGGGCCCGGGGATGAAAAACTGTTTTTT. The J gene is TRBJ1-4, the V gene TRBV20-1; the D is unclear. The V end lost 3 bases, the J end lost 6 bases, and 14 bases lay between the germline ends. The length of the CDR3 is 14 residues. Germline lookup yields CDR1 DFQATT and CDR2 SNEGSKA (reference sequence).

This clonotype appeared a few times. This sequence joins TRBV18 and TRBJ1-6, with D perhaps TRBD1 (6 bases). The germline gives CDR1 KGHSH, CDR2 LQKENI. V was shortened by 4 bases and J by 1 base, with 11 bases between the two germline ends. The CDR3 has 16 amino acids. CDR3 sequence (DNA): TGTGCCAGCTCACTACAGGGAGGTTCCTATAATTCACCCCTCCACTTT. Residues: CASSLQGGSYNSPLHF. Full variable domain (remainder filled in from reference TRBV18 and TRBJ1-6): NAGVMQNPRHLVRRRGQEARLRCSPMKGHSHVYWYRQLPEEGLKFMVYLQKENIIDESGMPKERFSAEFPKEGPSILRIQQVVRGDSAAYFCASSLQGGSYNSPLHFGNGTRLTVT.

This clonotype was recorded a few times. The CDR3 DNA sequence: TGCGCCAGCAGCTTGAATTACGATACGCAGTATTTT. This codes for CASSLNYDTQYF. The V call is TRBV5-1, the J call TRBJ2-3; unclear D gene. This CDR3 has 12 amino acids. V lost 1 base, J lost 6 bases, and 6 bases lay in between. Germline V gives CDR1 SGHRS, CDR2 YFSETQ.

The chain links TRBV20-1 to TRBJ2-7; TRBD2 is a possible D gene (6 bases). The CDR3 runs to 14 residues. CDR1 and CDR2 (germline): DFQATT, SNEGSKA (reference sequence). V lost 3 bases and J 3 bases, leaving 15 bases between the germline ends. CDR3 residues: CSASGLKAVYEQYF. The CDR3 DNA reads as TGCAGTGCTAGCGGACTAAAAGCGGTCTACGAGCAGTACTTC.

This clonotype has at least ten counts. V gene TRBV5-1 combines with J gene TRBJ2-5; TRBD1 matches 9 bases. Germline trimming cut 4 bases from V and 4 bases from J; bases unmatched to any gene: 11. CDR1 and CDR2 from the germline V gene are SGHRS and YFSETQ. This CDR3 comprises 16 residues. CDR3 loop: CASSVDGTGYGETQYF. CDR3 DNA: TGCGCCAGCAGCGTCGACGGGACAGGGTATGGAGAGACCCAGTACTTC.

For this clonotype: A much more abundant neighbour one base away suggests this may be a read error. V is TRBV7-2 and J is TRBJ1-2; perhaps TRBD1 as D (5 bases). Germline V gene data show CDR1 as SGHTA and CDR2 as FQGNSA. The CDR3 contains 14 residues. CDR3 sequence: CARSLAKGNYGYTF. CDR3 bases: TGTGCCCGCAGCTTAGCGAAGGGGAACTATGGCTACACCTTC.

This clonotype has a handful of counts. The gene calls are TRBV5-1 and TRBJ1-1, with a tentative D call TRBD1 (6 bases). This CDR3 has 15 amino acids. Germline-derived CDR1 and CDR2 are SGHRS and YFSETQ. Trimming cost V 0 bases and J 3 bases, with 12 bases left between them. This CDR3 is CASSLEAGAYTEAFF. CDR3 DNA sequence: TGCGCCAGCAGCTTGGAGGCGGGGGCATACACTGAAGCTTTCTTT.